A selection of T cell receptor beta chains follows, all from one sample in a study of shared clonotypes between healthy human individuals. The protocol was immunoSEQ multiplex PCR, while the TCRdb copy is restricted to in-frame clones and leaves out a portion. The sample includes about 1,800,000 clones, about 95% of them seen just once. Input material: naive CD8+ T cells sorted from blood. The receptor source for this set is a man younger than 35 in good health. The CDR3 runs from the conserved cysteine through the conserved F or W. A D gene is named only where the DNA matches it firmly.

D: .
V: TRBV4-3
CDR3: CASSPSHEDTQYF

D: .
V: TRBV7-9
CDR3: CASSPADGYEQYF

D: .
V: TRBV19
CDR3: CASSWGDEQYF

D: .
V: TRBV5-6
CDR3: CASSSLTPFDTDTQYF

D: .
V: TRBV19
CDR3: CASTPVAAAGNTIYF

D: .
V: TRBV30
CDR3: CAWRRNSYEQYF

D: TRBD1
V: TRBV12-5
CDR3: CASGLVPRDSNEKLFF

D: .
V: TRBV27
CDR3: CASSLAGNLYGYTF

D: .
V: TRBV27
CDR3: CASSLASGSTGELFF

D: TRBD2
V: TRBV7-6
CDR3: CASSLWGGSYEQYF

D: TRBD1
V: TRBV30
CDR3: CAWSLGQGAAEAFF

D: .
V: TRBV4-2
CDR3: CASSQDESAGELFF

D: .
V: TRBV27
CDR3: CASSLGTISSEQYF

D: TRBD1
V: TRBV7-8
CDR3: CASSYRTGTTYEQYF

D: .
V: TRBV27
CDR3: CASSGQQVLGRIHEQYF

D: TRBD1
V: TRBV7-9
CDR3: CASSLDKLPTGNEGYEQYF

D: .
V: TRBV29-1
CDR3: CSVEGGGSYNEQFF

D: TRBD2
V: TRBV11-2
CDR3: CASSRLTSAADTQYF

D: TRBD1
V: TRBV4-1
CDR3: CASSQVGQGWDEQFF

D: .
V: TRBV27
CDR3: CASNRRGGLQETQYF

D: TRBD1
V: TRBV27
CDR3: CASSLLWDRGQNSPLHF

D: .
V: TRBV30
CDR3: CAWSTSSYNSPLHF

D: TRBD1
V: TRBV4-1
CDR3: CASSQRQGGTYEQYF

D: .
V: TRBV7-3
CDR3: CASSHLESRELFF

D: .
V: TRBV5-6
CDR3: CATSPTGGYGYTF

D: .
V: TRBV29-1
CDR3: CSVMGTSLNTEAFF

D: .
V: TRBV5-4
CDR3: CASSLVSSSYEQYF

D: .
V: TRBV9
CDR3: CASGSDDQETQYF

D: .
V: TRBV5-1
CDR3: CASSLSPDSYNEQFF

D: .
V: TRBV5-8
CDR3: CASSLMGFGGELFF

D: TRBD1
V: TRBV7-9
CDR3: CASSFVGTGIYEQYF

D: TRBD2
V: TRBV7-9
CDR3: CASTPAGTSGTDTQYF

D: .
V: TRBV10-2
CDR3: CAAGGSPQAQFF

D: .
V: TRBV30
CDR3: CAWSGSAASTDTQYF

D: .
V: TRBV5-6
CDR3: CASSLGPGGAYEQYF

D: TRBD1
V: TRBV11-2
CDR3: CASSLDKGQVGETQYF

D: .
V: TRBV25-1
CDR3: CASSVPGANYGYTF

D: .
V: TRBV27
CDR3: CASSISFSYEQYF

D: TRBD1
V: TRBV19
CDR3: CASSTDRGPTYEQYF

D: .
V: TRBV6-1
CDR3: CASSEALAARSGNTIYF

D: .
V: TRBV12-5
CDR3: CASGLSRNEQFF

D: TRBD2
V: TRBV10-3
CDR3: CATHGSGKETQYF

D: TRBD1
V: TRBV7-8
CDR3: CASSQRTGVGELFF

D: TRBD2
V: TRBV7-2
CDR3: CASSLGSGRVNTGELFF

D: .
V: TRBV7-6
CDR3: CASSRGGYTEAFF